The present TCR beta chain was sequenced within a study of PD-1 blockade in classical Hodgkin lymphoma. Findings of the study overall: The baseline diversity of complete responders showed similarity to that of newly diagnosed patients.

CDR3 length: 15 amino acids. V was pared by 1 base and J by 0 bases, with 7 bases between. Germline V CDR1 and CDR2: SGHRS, YFSETQ. Each patient experienced a relapse that followed autologous stem cell transplantation, and brentuximab vedotin exposure varied. Using immunoSEQ multiplex PCR, the repertoire was profiled, and TCRdb retains in-frame clones only, with some absent. The sample consists of 40,000 to 50,000 clones, around 86% of them appearing once. A remark on this clone: No antigen is known for it.

The source material was peripheral blood mononuclear cells (PBMCs), sampled before the second cycle of nivolumab. V is TRBV5-1 and J is TRBJ2-2; D unresolved. The source of this sequence is a human donor with classical Hodgkin lymphoma. The CDR3 loop is CASSLSVANTGELFF. The CDR3 DNA sequence: TGCGCCAGCAGCTTGAGCGTGGCGAACACCGGGGAGCTGTTTTTT.